The present T cell receptor beta chain was sequenced within a study of regulatory dendritic cells for organ transplantation. The V gene's germline CDR1 is SNHLY and CDR2 FYNNEI. Trimming shortened V by 2 bases and J by 4 bases, and 11 bases separated the two germline ends. This CDR3 spans 14 amino acids. Clones were read by immunoSEQ multiplex PCR, and TCRdb kept only the in-frame ones, dropping some. This table holds about 11,000 clones, around 66% found once. The material sequenced was memory CD8+ T cells from blood. The subset: CD45RO+ memory T cells. This clonotype was sampled from a human donor in good health. This rearrangement joins TRBV2 to TRBJ2-5, with D unclear. The chain's CDR3 is CASSENSRAETQYF. CDR3 nucleotides: TGTGCCAGCAGTGAAAATAGTCGGGCAGAGACCCAGTACTTC.